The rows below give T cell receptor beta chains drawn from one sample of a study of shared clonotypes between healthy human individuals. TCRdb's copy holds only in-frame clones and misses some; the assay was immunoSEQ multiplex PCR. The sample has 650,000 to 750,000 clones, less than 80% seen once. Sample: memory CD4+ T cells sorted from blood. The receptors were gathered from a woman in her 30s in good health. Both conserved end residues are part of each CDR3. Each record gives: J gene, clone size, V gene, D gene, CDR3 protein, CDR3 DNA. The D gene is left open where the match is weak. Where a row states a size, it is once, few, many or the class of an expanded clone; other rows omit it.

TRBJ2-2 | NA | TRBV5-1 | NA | CASSGPTGNTGELFF | TGCGCCAGCAGCGGACCAACTGGGAACACCGGGGAGCTGTTTTTT
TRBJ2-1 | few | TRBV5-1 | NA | CASSPDLSSYNEQFF | TGCGCCAGCAGCCCGGATTTGAGCTCCTACAATGAGCAGTTCTTC
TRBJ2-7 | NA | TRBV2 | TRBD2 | CASSPSGRTYEQYF | TGTGCCAGCAGTCCTAGCGGGAGGACATACGAGCAGTACTTC
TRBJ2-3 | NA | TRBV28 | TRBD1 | CASRARDRGWHDTQYF | TGTGCCAGCAGGGCCAGGGACAGGGGTTGGCATGATACGCAGTATTTT
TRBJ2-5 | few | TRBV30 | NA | CAWSVMWETQYF | TGTGCCTGGAGTGTTATGTGGGAGACCCAGTACTTC
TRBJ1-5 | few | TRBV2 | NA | CASSDNFPNQPQHF | TGTGCCAGCAGTGATAACTTTCCTAATCAGCCCCAGCATTTT
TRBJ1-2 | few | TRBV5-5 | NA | CASSVGSGSGYTF | TGTGCCAGCAGTGTAGGGTCTGGATCTGGCTACACCTTC
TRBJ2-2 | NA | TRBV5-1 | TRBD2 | CASRNSGETGELFF | TGCGCCAGCAGAAATAGCGGGGAAACCGGGGAGCTGTTTTTT
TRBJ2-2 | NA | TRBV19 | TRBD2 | CASSSREVLAGELFF | TGTGCCAGTAGTAGTCGGGAGGTGTTGGCCGGGGAGCTGTTTTTT
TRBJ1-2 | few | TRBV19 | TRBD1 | CASSPQKGASGYTF | TGTGCCAGTAGTCCACAGAAGGGGGCCAGTGGCTACACCTTC
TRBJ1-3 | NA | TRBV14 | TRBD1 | CASSPPRQGDGNTIYF | TGTGCCAGCAGCCCCCCCCGACAGGGGGACGGAAACACCATATATTTT
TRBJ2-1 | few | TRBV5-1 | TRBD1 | CASSLGDRDGNEQFF | TGCGCCAGCAGCCTGGGGGACAGGGACGGCAATGAGCAGTTCTTC
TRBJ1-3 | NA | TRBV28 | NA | CASSGGARRNTIYF | TGTGCCAGCAGTGGGGGGGCCAGGAGAAACACCATATATTTT
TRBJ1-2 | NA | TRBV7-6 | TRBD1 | CASSFGQGRANYGYTF | TGTGCCAGCAGTTTCGGACAGGGAAGAGCTAACTATGGCTACACCTTC
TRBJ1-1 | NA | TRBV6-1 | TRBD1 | CATRTGEGTEAFF | TGTGCCACCCGGACAGGGGAGGGTACTGAAGCTTTCTTT
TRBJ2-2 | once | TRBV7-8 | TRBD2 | CASSFRLTSPGELFF | TGTGCCAGCAGCTTTCGGTTGACTAGCCCCGGGGAGCTGTTTTTT
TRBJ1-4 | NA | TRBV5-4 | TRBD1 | CASRTMGQGAEKLFF | TGTGCCAGCAGAACTATGGGACAGGGGGCTGAAAAACTGTTTTTT
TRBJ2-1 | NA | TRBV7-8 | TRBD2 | CASSASPGTSGPHEQFF | TGTGCCAGCAGCGCCTCACCCGGGACTAGCGGACCCCATGAGCAGTTCTTC
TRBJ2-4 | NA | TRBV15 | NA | CATSPRDLAGNIQYF | TGTGCCACCAGCCCCAGGGATCTCGCGGGGAACATTCAGTACTTC